This TCR beta chain was observed in a study of T cell changes during pregnancy in multiple sclerosis. This clone was observed once. This CDR3 is built from 15 residues. V shed 2 bases and J 5 bases; nucleotides not matched to a gene: 5. Germline V gene data show CDR1 as SGHRS and CDR2 as YFSETQ. Generated by immunoSEQ multiplex PCR, the TCRdb table keeps only in-frame clones and is missing some. The repertoire holds about 80,000 clones, with around 89% as singletons. V is TRBV5-1 and J is TRBJ1-1, with 11 bases matching TRBD1. The starting material was peripheral blood, obtained before pregnancy. This clonotype originated in a female donor with multiple sclerosis, enrolled in a pregnancy study. For the CDR3, the DNA is TGCGCCAGCAGCTTCCGGACAGGGGGCAGGACTGAAGCTTTCTTT. This gives the protein CASSFRTGGRTEAFF. Using reference TRBV5-1 and TRBJ1-1 for the parts outside the CDR3, the full variable domain is KAGVTQTPRYLIKTRGQQVTLSCSPISGHRSVSWYQQTPGQGLQFLFEYFSETQRNKGNFPGRFSGRQFSNSRSEMNVSTLELGDSALYLCASSFRTGGRTEAFFGQGTRLTVV.